These T cell receptor beta chains were read from a single sample in a study of blood T cell repertoires in COVID-19. Here immunoSEQ multiplex PCR was the method, and the copy in TCRdb shows in-frame clones only, minus some. Of 150,000 or so clones in the sample, about 80% are singletons; the top ten hold 15% to 20%. Specimen: peripheral blood. The receptors derive from a woman older than 75 with acute or convalescent COVID-19. CDR3s leave out the opening cysteine and the closing phenylalanine or tryptophan.

j_call v_call cdr3_aa
TRBJ1-2 TRBV30 AWSVDRGSYGYT
TRBJ2-1 TRBV19 ASTPTRGPRGYNEQF
TRBJ2-1 TRBV2 ASRVLAASSYNEQF
TRBJ1-2 TRBV6-5 ASSYSTRDYGYT
TRBJ2-5 TRBV2 ASRSRGLGQETQY
TRBJ1-1 TRBV7-3 ASSLEGNTEAF
TRBJ1-1 TRBV6-5 ASSPSMNTEAF
TRBJ1-1 TRBV25-1 ASSDPGRNTEAF
TRBJ2-3 TRBV5-1 ASSLALAGGTDTQY
TRBJ2-7 TRBV20-1 SASLIYEQY
TRBJ1-5 TRBV5-1 ASSLGRDQPQH
TRBJ2-4 TRBV27 ASSPTGWAKNIQY
TRBJ1-2 TRBV27 ASSYSGVYGGYT
TRBJ1-2 TRBV5-5 ASSMDRSHFGYT
TRBJ1-6 TRBV28 ASYGLGLNSPLH
TRBJ1-2 TRBV6-5 ASIRTGHGYT
TRBJ1-4 TRBV5-6 ASSFGTSDEKLF
TRBJ1-5 TRBV7-2 ASSLSRGQGPQH
TRBJ1-6 TRBV2 ASMGRAFAINSPLH
TRBJ2-7 TRBV3-1/TRBV3-2 ASSPTGFAGEQY
TRBJ1-6 TRBV25-1 ASSDYTGGTDSPLH
TRBJ2-3 TRBV7-9 ASSLAGTSGGVDTQY
TRBJ2-7 TRBV7-2 ASSKTSGYSYEQY
TRBJ2-7 TRBV7-2 ASSLVGGGSYEQY
TRBJ1-1 TRBV29-1 SVQRTGGASQTEAF
TRBJ2-2 TRBV7-3 ASSYRQGRTGELF
TRBJ2-2 TRBV25-1 ASSLGLAGANTGELF
TRBJ1-6 TRBV28 ASGGGLGINADSPLH
TRBJ2-5 TRBV9 ASSVGNRGQTQY
TRBJ2-3 TRBV19 ASTPGGISTDTQY
TRBJ2-7 TRBV19 ASSTGQFYEQY
TRBJ2-2 TRBV5-1 ASSLRQASTGELF
TRBJ1-5 TRBV9 ASSFGTEGNQPQH
TRBJ2-1 TRBV16 ASSPRTDNEQF
TRBJ2-7 TRBV27 ASSFSVGTHHSYEQY
TRBJ2-7 TRBV5-1 ASSLGTEPYEQY
TRBJ1-2 TRBV2 ASPTTGGPYGYT
TRBJ2-5 TRBV12-3/TRBV12-4 ASSFGGETQY
TRBJ2-5 TRBV27 ASVNRDRRKETQY
TRBJ2-1 TRBV5-4 ASSLFTTGYNEQF
TRBJ2-7 TRBV7-9 ASSLGDFSYEQY
TRBJ2-3 TRBV19 ASSSLRTSGGLTDTQY
TRBJ2-1 TRBV5-4 ASSFRDRSYNEQF
TRBJ1-3 TRBV7-9 ASSPSGRDGNTIY
TRBJ1-3 TRBV3-1/TRBV3-2 ASSQDGSGKSSGNTIY
TRBJ1-3 TRBV4-2 ASSQPRGQSSGNTIY
TRBJ2-2 TRBV7-3 ASSIGPSGLTGELF
TRBJ2-3 TRBV10-1 ASRVLAGGTDTQY
TRBJ2-2 TRBV29-1 SVEKLTGELF
TRBJ2-2 TRBV10-3 AISGGGNTGELF
TRBJ2-5 TRBV5-1 ATRQGDLRETQY
TRBJ2-7 TRBV6-5 ASSYSRDRSYEQY
TRBJ1-2 TRBV3-1/TRBV3-2 ASSQDLVAGIYGYT
TRBJ1-1 TRBV25-1 ASSEWTGGNTEAF